This T cell receptor beta chain was retrieved from a study of blood T cell repertoires in COVID-19. The junction had 8 bases not matched to a gene; V was cut back by 5 bases and J by 13 bases. This CDR3 has 13 amino acids. Germline CDR1 reads MNHEY; CDR2 reads SVGAGI. Here immunoSEQ multiplex PCR was the method, and the copy in TCRdb shows in-frame clones only, minus some. The sample shows 300,000 to 400,000 clones, roughly 86% of them seen only once. The source of this sequence is a woman between 70 and 85 years old with COVID-19, enrolled during active disease. The chain is built from TRBV6-5 and TRBJ1-2; TRBD1 matches 12 bases. The material sequenced was peripheral blood. CDR3 loop: CASSLSGQGAFTF. Here the CDR3 DNA reads TGTGCCAGCAGTCTCTCGGGACAGGGGGCCTTCACCTTC.